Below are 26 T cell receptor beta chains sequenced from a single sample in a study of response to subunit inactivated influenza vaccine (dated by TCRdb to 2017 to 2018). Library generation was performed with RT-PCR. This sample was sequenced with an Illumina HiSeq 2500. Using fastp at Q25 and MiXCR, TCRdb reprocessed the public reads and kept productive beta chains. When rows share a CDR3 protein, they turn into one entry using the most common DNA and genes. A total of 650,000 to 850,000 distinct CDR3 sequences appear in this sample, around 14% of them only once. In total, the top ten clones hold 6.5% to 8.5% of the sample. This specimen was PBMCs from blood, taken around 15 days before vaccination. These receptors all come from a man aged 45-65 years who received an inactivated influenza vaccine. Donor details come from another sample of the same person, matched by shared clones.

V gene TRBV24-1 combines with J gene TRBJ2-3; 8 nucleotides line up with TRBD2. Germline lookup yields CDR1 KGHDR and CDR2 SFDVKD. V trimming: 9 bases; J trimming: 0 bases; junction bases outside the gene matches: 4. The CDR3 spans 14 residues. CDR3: CATDSGTSTDTQYF. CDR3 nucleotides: TGTGCCACCGATAGCGGGACTAGCACAGATACGCAGTATTTT.

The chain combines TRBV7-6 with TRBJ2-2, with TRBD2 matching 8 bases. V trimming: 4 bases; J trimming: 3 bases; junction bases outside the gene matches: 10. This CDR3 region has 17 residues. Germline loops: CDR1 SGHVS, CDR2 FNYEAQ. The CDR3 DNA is TGTGCCAGCAGCTCGTTAGCGGGACCCCCCGACACCGGGGAGCTGTTTTTT. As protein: CASSSLAGPPDTGELFF.

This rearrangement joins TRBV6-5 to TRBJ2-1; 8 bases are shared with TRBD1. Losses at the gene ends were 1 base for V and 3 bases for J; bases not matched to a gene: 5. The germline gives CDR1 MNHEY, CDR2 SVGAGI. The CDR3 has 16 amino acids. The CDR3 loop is CASSYYRGAFYNEQFF. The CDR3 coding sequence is TGTGCCAGCAGTTACTACAGGGGGGCGTTCTACAATGAGCAGTTCTTC.

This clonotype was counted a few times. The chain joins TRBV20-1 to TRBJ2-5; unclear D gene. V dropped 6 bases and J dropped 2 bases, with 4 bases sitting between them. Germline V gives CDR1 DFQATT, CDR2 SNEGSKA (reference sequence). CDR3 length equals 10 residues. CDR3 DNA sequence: TGCAGTGCCCAGCAAGAGACCCAGTACTTC. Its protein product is CSAQQETQYF.

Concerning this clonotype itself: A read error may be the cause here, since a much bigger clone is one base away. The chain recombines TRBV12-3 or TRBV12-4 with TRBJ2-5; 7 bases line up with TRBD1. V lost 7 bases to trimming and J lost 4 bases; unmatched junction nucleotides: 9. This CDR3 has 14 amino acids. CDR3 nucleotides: TGTGCCAGCAAGCCGGGACAGACCCTAGAGACCCAGTACTTC. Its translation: CASKPGQTLETQYF.

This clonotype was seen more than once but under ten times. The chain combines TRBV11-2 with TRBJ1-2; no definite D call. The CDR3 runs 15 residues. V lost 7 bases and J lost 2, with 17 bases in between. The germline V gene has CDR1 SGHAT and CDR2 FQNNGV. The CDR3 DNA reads TGTGCCAGCAACCTACTGAGGACGAGCAACTATGGCTACACCTTC. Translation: CASNLLRTSNYGYTF.

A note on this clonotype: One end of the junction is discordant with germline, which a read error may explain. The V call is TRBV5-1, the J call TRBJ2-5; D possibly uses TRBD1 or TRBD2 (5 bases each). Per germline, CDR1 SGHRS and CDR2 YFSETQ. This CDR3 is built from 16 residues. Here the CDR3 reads CASSLGAAGSQETHYF. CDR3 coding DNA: TGCGCCAGCAGCTTGGGGGCGGCAGGGAGCCAAGAGACCCATTACTTC.

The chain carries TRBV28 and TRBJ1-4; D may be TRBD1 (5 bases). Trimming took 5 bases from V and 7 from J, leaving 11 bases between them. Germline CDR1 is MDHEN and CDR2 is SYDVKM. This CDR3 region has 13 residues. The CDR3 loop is CASSGVGREKLFF. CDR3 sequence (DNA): TGTGCCAGCAGTGGGGTGGGGCGTGAAAAACTGTTTTTT. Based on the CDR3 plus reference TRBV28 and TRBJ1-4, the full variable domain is DVKVTQSSRYLVKRTGEKVFLECVQDMDHENMFWYRQDPGLGLRLIYFSYDVKMKEKGDIPEGYSVSREKKERFSLILESASTNQTSMYLCASSGVGREKLFFGSGTQLSVL.

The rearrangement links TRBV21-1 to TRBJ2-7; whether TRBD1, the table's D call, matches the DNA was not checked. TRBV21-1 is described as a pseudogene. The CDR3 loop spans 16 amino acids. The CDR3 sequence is CASIPPQQGGVREQYF. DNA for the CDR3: TGTGCCAGCATCCCCCCCCAGCAGGGGGGAGTTCGCGAGCAGTACTTC.

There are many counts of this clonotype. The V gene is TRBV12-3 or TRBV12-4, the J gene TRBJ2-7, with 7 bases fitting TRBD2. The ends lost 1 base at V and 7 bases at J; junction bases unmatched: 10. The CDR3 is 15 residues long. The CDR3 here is CASSLGLDRGGEQYF. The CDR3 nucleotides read TGTGCCAGCAGTTTAGGATTGGACCGGGGAGGGGAGCAGTACTTC.

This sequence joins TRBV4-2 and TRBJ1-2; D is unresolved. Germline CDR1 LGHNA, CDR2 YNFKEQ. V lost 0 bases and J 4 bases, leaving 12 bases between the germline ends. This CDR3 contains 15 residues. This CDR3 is CASSQDSDYGYGYTF. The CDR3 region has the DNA TGTGCCAGCAGCCAAGATTCGGATTACGGCTATGGCTACACCTTC.

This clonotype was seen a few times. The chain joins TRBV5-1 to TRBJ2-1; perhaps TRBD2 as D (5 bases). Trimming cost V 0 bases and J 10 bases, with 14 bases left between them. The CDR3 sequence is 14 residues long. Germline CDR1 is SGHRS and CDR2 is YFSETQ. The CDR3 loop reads CASSLGLAAEEQFF. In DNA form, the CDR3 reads TGCGCCAGCAGCTTGGGGCTAGCTGCGGAGGAGCAGTTCTTC.

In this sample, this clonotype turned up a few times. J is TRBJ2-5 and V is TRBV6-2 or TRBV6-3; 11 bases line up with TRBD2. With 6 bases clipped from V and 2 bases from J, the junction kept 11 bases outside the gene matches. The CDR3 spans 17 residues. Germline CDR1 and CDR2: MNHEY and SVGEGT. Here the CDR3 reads CASRPFSGRAIQETQYF. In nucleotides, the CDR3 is TGTGCCAGCAGGCCCTTTAGCGGGAGGGCCATTCAAGAGACCCAGTACTTC.

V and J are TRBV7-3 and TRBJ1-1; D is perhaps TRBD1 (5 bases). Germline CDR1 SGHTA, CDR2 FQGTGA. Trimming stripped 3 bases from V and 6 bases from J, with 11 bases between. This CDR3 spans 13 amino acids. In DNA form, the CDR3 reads TGTGCCAGCAGCTTCGAAAGAGGGGCTGAAGCTTTCTTT. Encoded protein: CASSFERGAEAFF.

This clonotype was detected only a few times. The CDR3 DNA sequence: TGTGCCAGCAGCTTTACAGGGGAGGGTGAGCAGTTCTTC. Protein sequence: CASSFTGEGEQFF. The rearrangement links TRBV7-2 to TRBJ2-1; either TRBD1 or TRBD2 may fit D (7 bases each). The germline CDR1 and CDR2 sequences are SGHTA and FQGNSA. V was cut by 3 bases and J by 9 bases, with 12 bases left in between. The CDR3 covers 13 residues. Full variable domain (outside the CDR3, taken from reference TRBV7-2 and TRBJ2-1): GAGVSQSPSNKVTEKGKDVELRCDPISGHTALYWYRQSLGQGLEFLIYFQGNSAPDKSGLPSDRFSAERTGGSVSTLTIQRTQQEDSAVYLCASSFTGEGEQFFGPGTRLTVL.

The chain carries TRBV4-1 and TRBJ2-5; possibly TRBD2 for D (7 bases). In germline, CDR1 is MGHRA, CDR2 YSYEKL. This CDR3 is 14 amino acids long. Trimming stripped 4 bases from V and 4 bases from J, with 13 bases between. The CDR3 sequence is CASSPEGGRETQYF. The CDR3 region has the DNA TGCGCCAGCAGCCCCGAGGGGGGGCGAGAGACCCAGTACTTC.

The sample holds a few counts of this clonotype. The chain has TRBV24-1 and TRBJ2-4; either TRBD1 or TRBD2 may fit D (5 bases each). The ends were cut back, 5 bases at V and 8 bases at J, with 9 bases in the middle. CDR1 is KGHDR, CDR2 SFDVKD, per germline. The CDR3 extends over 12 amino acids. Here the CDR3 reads CATSAGGDIQYF. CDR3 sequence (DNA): TGTGCCACCAGTGCTGGGGGAGACATTCAGTACTTC.

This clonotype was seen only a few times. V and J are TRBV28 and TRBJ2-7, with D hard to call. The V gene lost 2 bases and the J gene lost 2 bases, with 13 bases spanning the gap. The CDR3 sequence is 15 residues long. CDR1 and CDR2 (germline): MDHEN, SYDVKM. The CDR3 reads CASSLAQLTTYEQYF. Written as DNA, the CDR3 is TGTGCCAGCAGTTTAGCGCAGCTTACAACCTACGAGCAGTACTTC.

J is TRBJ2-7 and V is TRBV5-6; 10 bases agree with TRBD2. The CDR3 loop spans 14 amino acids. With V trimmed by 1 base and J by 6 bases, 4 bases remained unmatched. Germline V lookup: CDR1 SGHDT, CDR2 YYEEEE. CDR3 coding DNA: TGTGCCAGCAGCTTGCCTCGACTAGCGGGCGAGCAGTACTTC. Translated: CASSLPRLAGEQYF.

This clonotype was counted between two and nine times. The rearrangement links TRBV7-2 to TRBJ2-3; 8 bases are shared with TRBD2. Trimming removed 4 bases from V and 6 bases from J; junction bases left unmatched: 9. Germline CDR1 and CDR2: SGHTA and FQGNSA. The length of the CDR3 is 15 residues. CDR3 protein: CASSSYSGMKDTQYF. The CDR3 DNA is TGTGCCAGCAGCTCCTATAGCGGGATGAAGGATACGCAGTATTTT.

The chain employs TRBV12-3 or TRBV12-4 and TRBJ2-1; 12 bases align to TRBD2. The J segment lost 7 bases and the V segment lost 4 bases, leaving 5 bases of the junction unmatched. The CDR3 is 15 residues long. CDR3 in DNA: TGTGCCAGCAGTTCGACTAGCGGGAGAACTAATGAGCAGTTCTTC. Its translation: CASSSTSGRTNEQFF.

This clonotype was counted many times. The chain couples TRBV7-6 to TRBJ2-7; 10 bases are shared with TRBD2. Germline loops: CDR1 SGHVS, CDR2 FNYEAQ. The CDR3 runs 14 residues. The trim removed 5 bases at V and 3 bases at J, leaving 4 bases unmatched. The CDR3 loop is CASSPSGSIYEQYF. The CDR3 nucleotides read TGTGCCAGCAGCCCTAGCGGGAGTATCTACGAGCAGTACTTC.

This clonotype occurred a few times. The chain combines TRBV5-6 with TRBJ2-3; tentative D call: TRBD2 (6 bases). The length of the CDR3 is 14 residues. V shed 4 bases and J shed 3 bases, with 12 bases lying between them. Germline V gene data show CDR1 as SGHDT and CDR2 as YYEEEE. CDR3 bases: TGTGCCAGCAGCCCCATCCGGGGGACAGATACGCAGTATTTT. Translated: CASSPIRGTDTQYF.

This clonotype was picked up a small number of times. As DNA, the CDR3 is TGTGCCAGCAGCTTAGGAGAACAGCGACACAATGAGCAGTTCTTC. This codes for CASSLGEQRHNEQFF. V usage is TRBV11-2 and J usage is TRBJ2-1; the D is unclear. Trimming pared 1 base from V and 5 bases from J, leaving 12 bases between. The CDR3 is 15 residues long. The germline gives CDR1 SGHAT, CDR2 FQNNGV.

The CDR3 region is CSAIGLYTGELFF. The CDR3, as DNA: TGCAGCGCTATCGGCTTATACACCGGGGAGCTGTTTTTT. V is TRBV29-1 and J is TRBJ2-2; D gene ambiguous. The CDR3 runs to 13 residues. With 7 bases removed from V and 3 bases from J, the gap between germline ends came to 12 bases. CDR1 is SQVTM, CDR2 ANQGSEA, per germline.

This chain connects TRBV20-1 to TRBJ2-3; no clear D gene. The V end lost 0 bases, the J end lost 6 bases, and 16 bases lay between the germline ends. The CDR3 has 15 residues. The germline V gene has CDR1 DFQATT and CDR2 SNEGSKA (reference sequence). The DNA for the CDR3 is TGCAGTGCTAGAGATGTGGCTACTTCATTGGATACGCAGTATTTT. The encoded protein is CSARDVATSLDTQYF.